Shown below are 13 T cell receptor beta chains from a single sample sequenced in a study of persistence of HIV-infected CD4 T cells. Sequencing used immunoSEQ version 4 in survey mode. Assay used: immunoSEQ multiplex PCR; TCRdb lists only in-frame clones, some missing. The table includes approximately 30,000 clones, more than 75% detected once. The antigens these receptors bind are not known. The stimulus was lysate of CMV-infected fibroblasts, about 10 ug/mL. Memory cells lacking CD40L and CD69 with high CD45RO were sorted. This specimen consisted of CD4+ T cells sorted from PBMCs after roughly 17-hour stimulation, obtained from a patient who received antiretroviral therapy. The receptors originated from an adult woman with HIV who was CMV-seropositive.

In DNA, the CDR3 is TGTGCCAGCAGTGAGACCAGGGTAACCGGGGAGCTGTTTTTT. Translation: CASSETRVTGELFF. The rearrangement uses TRBV6-4 and TRBJ2-2; possible D gene TRBD1, 5 bases. Germline V gene lookup returns CDR1 MRHNA and CDR2 SNTAGT. V lost 3 bases and J 5 bases, leaving 10 bases between the germline ends. The CDR3 has 14 residues.

This clone was seen once. V is TRBV19 and J is TRBJ1-3; TRBD1 is a possible D gene (5 bases). Germline V gene sequence: CDR1 LNHDA, CDR2 SQIVND (reference sequence). CDR3 length equals 15 residues. V shed 5 bases and J shed 0 bases, with 11 bases lying between them. In nucleotides, the CDR3 is TGTGCCAGTAGTGCGGACACGAGCTCTGGAAACACCATATATTTT. Translating gives CASSADTSSGNTIYF.

V usage is TRBV27 and J usage is TRBJ1-5; perhaps TRBD1 as D (5 bases). Between the trimmed V and J ends, which lost 3 bases and 0 bases, there was a span of 12 bases. The length of the CDR3 is 16 residues. Germline V gives CDR1 MNHEY, CDR2 SMNVEV (reference sequence). CDR3 nucleotide sequence: TGTGCCAGCAGTTTGCAGGGCACGAGTAGCAATCAGCCCCAGCATTTT. Translated: CASSLQGTSSNQPQHF.

CDR3 loop: CASKSGGIRNTEAFF. The DNA of the CDR3 is TGTGCCAGCAAAAGCGGGGGAATAAGGAACACTGAAGCTTTCTTT. V is TRBV5-4 and J is TRBJ1-1; TRBD1 is a possible D gene (5 bases). V was trimmed by 6 bases and J by 1 base, leaving 16 bases between them. Per the germline V gene, CDR1 is SGHNT and CDR2 is YYREEE (reference sequence). The CDR3 covers 15 residues.

This CDR3 is CASKVTDRQQETQYF. The CDR3 DNA reads TGTGCCAGTAAGGTGACGGACAGGCAGCAAGAGACCCAGTACTTC. This rearrangement joins TRBV19 to TRBJ2-5; 7 bases fit TRBD1. The V gene end was trimmed by 7 bases and the J gene end by 2 bases; junction bases not matched to a gene: 10. CDR1 and CDR2 from the germline V gene are LNHDA and SQIVND (reference sequence). CDR3 length: 15 residues. Full variable domain (rest looked up from reference TRBV19 and TRBJ2-5): DGGITQSPKYLFRKEGQNVTLSCEQNLNHDAMYWYRQDPGQGLRLIYYSQIVNDFQKGDIAEGYSVSREKKESFPLTVTSAQKNPTAFYLCASKVTDRQQETQYFGPGTRLLVL.

This chain connects TRBV5-5 to TRBJ2-7; D uncertain. CDR1 is SGHKS, CDR2 YYEKEE, per germline (reference sequence). This CDR3 is built from 13 residues. V gave up 4 bases and J gave up 7 bases, with 15 bases separating them. The CDR3 DNA is TGTGCCAGCAGCCCGAACTCATACGTAGAGCAGTACTTC. Translating gives CASSPNSYVEQYF.

As regards this clone: Other nucleotide sequences from this sample produce the same CDR3. The rearrangement links TRBV5-4 to TRBJ2-5, with TRBD2 as a possible D gene (6 bases). Germline loops: CDR1 SGHNT, CDR2 YYREEE (reference sequence). The CDR3 contains 13 residues. V was clipped by 0 bases and J by 5 bases, with 8 bases between them. The CDR3 DNA is TGTGCCAGCAGCTTGGGGGGGGAGGAGACCCAGTACTTC. This sequence encodes CASSLGGEETQYF. Variable domain in full (rest from reference TRBV5-4 and TRBJ2-5): ETGVTQSPTHLIKTRGQQVTLRCSSQSGHNTVSWYQQALGQGPQFIFQYYREEENGRGNFPPRFSGLQFPNYSSELNVNALELDDSALYLCASSLGGEETQYFGPGTRLLVL.

The chain couples TRBV5-1 to TRBJ2-7, with 13 bases aligning to TRBD2. The CDR3 contains 16 residues. J gave up 4 bases and V 0 bases, and 4 bases lay outside the gene matches. Germline V gene sequence: CDR1 SGHRS, CDR2 YFSETQ. CDR3 residues: CASSLGTSGSEYEQYF. CDR3 DNA: TGCGCCAGCAGCTTGGGGACTAGCGGGAGTGAGTACGAGCAGTACTTC.

The V call is TRBV7-2, the J call TRBJ1-2; D ambiguous. Germline-derived CDR1 and CDR2 are SGHTA and FQGNSA. The CDR3 totals 14 residues. V was shortened by 4 bases and J by 1 base, with 10 bases between the two germline ends. CDR3 sequence reads: CASSSGSLNYGYTF. The DNA of the CDR3 is TGTGCCAGCAGCTCAGGCAGCCTTAACTATGGCTACACCTTC.

The gene calls are TRBV6-5 and TRBJ2-1; 8 bases match TRBD2. This CDR3 is 16 amino acids long. Unmatched junction bases numbered 7, after V lost 3 bases and J lost 3 bases. Germline CDR1 and CDR2: MNHEY and SVGAGI. The CDR3 nucleotides read TGTGCCAGCAGTTATCAGGCGGGAGGTCGCTACAATGAGCAGTTCTTC. It is translated as CASSYQAGGRYNEQFF.

This clone turned up a few times. The chain joins TRBV5-3 to TRBJ1-1, with 11 bases fitting TRBD1. TRBV5-3 has ORF status, its function being uncertain. The V gene end was trimmed by 3 bases and the J gene end by 0 bases; junction bases not matched to a gene: 7. The CDR3 is 17 amino acids. CDR3 amino acids: CARSWGRDRGMNTEAFF. In DNA form, the CDR3 reads TGTGCCAGAAGCTGGGGCCGGGACAGGGGGATGAACACTGAAGCTTTCTTT.

This clone appeared a few times. The chain employs TRBV5-4 and TRBJ2-1; 11 bases align to TRBD2. Germline trimming cut 0 bases from V and 7 bases from J; bases unmatched to any gene: 6. The CDR3 totals 16 residues. The germline V gene has CDR1 SGHNT and CDR2 YYREEE (reference sequence). The CDR3 here is CASSLGTSGSENEQFF. CDR3 coding DNA: TGTGCCAGCAGCTTGGGTACTAGCGGGAGTGAAAATGAGCAGTTCTTC.

This clone was picked up one time. The chain links TRBV6-1 to TRBJ1-4; D is perhaps TRBD1 (6 bases). V was cut by 1 base and J by 6 bases, with 12 bases left in between. The CDR3 runs to 15 residues. The germline CDR1 and CDR2 sequences are MNHNS and SASEGT. Here the CDR3 DNA reads TGTGCCAGCAGTGAAGAGGCTAGGGGGTATGAAAAACTGTTTTTT. Protein: CASSEEARGYEKLFF.